One sample yielded the 10 T cell receptor beta chains listed below, sequenced in a study of cytomegalovirus exposure and HLA in healthy donors. The PCR contained 60 Vbeta and 13 Jbeta primers. Profiled with immunoSEQ multiplex PCR; TCRdb holds only in-frame clones, not every one. The profile shows some 150,000 clones, less than 85% of them singletons. Sequencing was performed on PBMCs. The receptors shown here come from a woman in her fifties or sixties in good health and CMV-seropositive.

This rearrangement joins TRBV5-1 to TRBJ2-1, with 10 positions matching TRBD2. V lost 5 bases and J lost 8; bases outside the gene matches: 16. CDR3 size: 17 residues. The germline V gene has CDR1 SGHRS and CDR2 YFSETQ. The CDR3 spells CASRPAGSSGGGHEQFF. CDR3 DNA: TGCGCCAGCAGACCCGCCGGGTCTAGCGGGGGTGGCCATGAGCAGTTCTTC.

This clone occurred a few times. The chain couples TRBV19 to TRBJ1-4; D remains ambiguous. V was cut by 7 bases and J by 4 bases, with 13 bases left in between. Germline values: CDR1 LNHDA, CDR2 SQIVND (reference sequence). The CDR3 has 14 residues. Here the CDR3 DNA reads TGTGCCAGTACAAGTGCTGAGTTTAATGAAAAACTGTTTTTT. Residues: CASTSAEFNEKLFF.

Comments on this clone: The sample contains more than one DNA sequence encoding this CDR3. The chain has TRBV5-1 and TRBJ2-1; 10 bases match TRBD2. Per the germline V gene, CDR1 is SGHRS and CDR2 is YFSETQ. The CDR3 consists of 17 residues. V shed 1 base, J shed 0 bases, and the junction held 4 bases outside the gene matches. In nucleotides, the CDR3 is TGCGCCAGCAGCTTGAAGGCTAGCGGGAGCTCCTACAATGAGCAGTTCTTC. Encoded protein: CASSLKASGSSYNEQFF.

This clone was detected once. This chain uses TRBV28 with TRBJ1-5, with 12 bases aligning to TRBD1. The trim removed 4 bases at V and 2 bases at J, leaving 3 bases unmatched. The CDR3 extends over 16 amino acids. Looked up from germline, CDR1 is MDHEN and CDR2 is SYDVKM. The CDR3 spells CASSSGQGAGNQPQHF. The CDR3, as DNA: TGTGCCAGCAGTTCGGGACAGGGGGCTGGCAATCAGCCCCAGCATTTT. Full variable domain (missing parts from reference TRBV28 and TRBJ1-5): DVKVTQSSRYLVKRTGEKVFLECVQDMDHENMFWYRQDPGLGLRLIYFSYDVKMKEKGDIPEGYSVSREKKERFSLILESASTNQTSMYLCASSSGQGAGNQPQHFGDGTRLSIL.

This clone was seen more than once but under ten times. CDR3 residues: CASSLELAGANEQYF. The CDR3 nucleotides read TGTGCCAGCAGCTTGGAACTAGCGGGAGCCAACGAGCAGTACTTC. The genes are TRBV5-4 and TRBJ2-7; 11 bases are shared with TRBD2. This CDR3 has 15 residues. Germline V gene lookup returns CDR1 SGHNT and CDR2 YYREEE (reference sequence). The J segment lost 5 bases and the V segment lost 0 bases, leaving 4 bases of the junction unmatched.

CDR3 protein: CASSVRSNQETQYF. In DNA, the CDR3 is TGTGCCAGCAGCGTAAGGAGCAATCAAGAGACCCAGTACTTC. The V and J genes are TRBV9 and TRBJ2-5; D ambiguous. Germline values: CDR1 SGDLS, CDR2 YYNGEE. The CDR3 totals 14 residues. The V and J ends lost 1 base and 2 bases respectively, with 9 bases between them.

This clone turned up a few times. The chain employs TRBV30 and TRBJ2-7; perhaps TRBD1 as D (5 bases). CDR1 GTSNPN and CDR2 SVGIG come from the germline V gene (reference sequence). CDR3 length: 14 amino acids. Trimming took off 3 bases at V and 7 bases at J, with 19 bases between the two ends. The chain's CDR3 is CAWRKGWPPGEQYF. The CDR3 DNA is TGTGCCTGGAGGAAGGGGTGGCCCCCCGGGGAGCAGTACTTC.

The J gene is TRBJ1-1, the V gene TRBV18; no definite D call. Trimming stripped 2 bases from V and 0 bases from J, with 7 bases between. This CDR3 is 14 amino acids long. Germline assignment: CDR1 KGHSH and CDR2 LQKENI. DNA of the CDR3: TGTGCCAGCTCACCAAGTCTAATGAACACTGAAGCTTTCTTT. Translating gives CASSPSLMNTEAFF.

This chain joins TRBV13 and TRBJ2-7; D remains ambiguous. Germline CDR1 reads PRHDT; CDR2 reads FYEKMQ (reference sequence). The CDR3 loop spans 10 amino acids. The V gene lost 6 bases and the J gene lost 5 bases, with 5 bases spanning the gap. The CDR3 DNA reads TGTGCCAGCAGGGCTGACGAGCAGTACTTC. The encoded protein is CASRADEQYF.

The chain employs TRBV7-6 and TRBJ2-5, with D perhaps matching TRBD1 (6 bases). Between the trimmed V and J ends, which lost 3 bases and 5 bases, there was a span of 10 bases. The CDR3 extends over 13 amino acids. Germline V CDR1 and CDR2: SGHVS, FNYEAQ. CDR3 sequence (DNA): TGTGCCAGCAGCTTCACAGGGCGGGAGACCCAGTACTTC. Translating it yields CASSFTGRETQYF.